This TCR beta chain derives from a study of T cell repertoires in cytomegalovirus infection. Study information: Both a matching HLA type and CMV infection were indicated by public TCR beta signatures. Notes on the study in general: Using cumulative public TCR beta family frequency, the authors identified those who carried CMV together with the relevant HLA. Dominant in the ex vivo response were TCR beta clonotypes restricted by HLA-C and specific for CMV.

As to this clonotype: Its cognate antigen is unknown.

Germline lookup yields CDR1 SGHRS and CDR2 YFSETQ. The CDR3 runs 13 residues. V was clipped by 9 bases and J by 10 bases, with 17 bases between them. TCRdb analysed the reads with MiXCR anew, one entry per CDR3 protein. The sample lists 480,000 or so distinct CDR3 sequences, approximately 10% seen once, with roughly 10% in the top ten. Sequenced sample: PBMCs. The J gene is TRBJ1-6, the V gene TRBV5-1, with D maybe TRBD1 (5 bases). This TCR derives from a human donor in good health (CMV status not recorded). Some clones in this sample may be carry-over from other donors' samples. For the CDR3, the DNA is TGCGCCACCACGGACGGGACTGGATCACCCCTCCACTTT. Its translation is CATTDGTGSPLHF. The complete variable domain, with remaining parts taken from reference TRBV5-1 and TRBJ1-6, reads KAGVTQTPRYLIKTRGQQVTLSCSPISGHRSVSWYQQTPGQGLQFLFEYFSETQRNKGNFPGRFSGRQFSNSRSEMNVSTLELGDSALYLCATTDGTGSPLHFGNGTRLTVT.